The sequence of this T cell receptor (beta chain) was determined in a study of blood T cell repertoires in COVID-19. Libraries were prepared by immunoSEQ multiplex PCR; TCRdb keeps only in-frame clonotypes and omits some of them. The sample carries some 200,000 clones, about nine tenths recorded once. This TCR came from a young woman who had recovered from COVID-19. Sequences were obtained from PBMCs or T cells enriched from blood (not recorded which).

CDR3 amino acids: CASSQSREQGLFF. DNA for the CDR3: TGTGCCAGCAGCCAATCAAGGGAACAGGGATTGTTTTTT. The chain joins TRBV3-1 (or the pseudogene TRBV3-2) to TRBJ1-4, with D possibly being TRBD1 (6 bases). CDR1 is LGHDT and CDR2 is YNNKEL in the germline V gene (reference sequence). Trimming pared 2 bases from V and 15 bases from J, leaving 16 bases between. The CDR3 is made up of 13 amino acids.